The 15 T cell receptor beta chains below come from one sample, sequenced in a study of T cell responses to AZD1222 COVID-19 vaccine. Generated by immunoSEQ multiplex PCR, the TCRdb table keeps only in-frame clones and is missing some. The data hold about 76,000 clones, with 70% to 90% observed a single time. The material was peripheral blood, obtained on day 0 of AZD1222 vaccination. The receptor source for this set is an adult in good health.

The rearrangement links TRBV2 to TRBJ2-5; D might be TRBD2 (5 bases). Per the germline V gene, CDR1 is SNHLY and CDR2 is FYNNEI. The CDR3 is 15 residues long. V lost 3 bases and J lost 4, with 15 bases in between. The CDR3 DNA follows: TGTGCCAGCAGTGACCACCCGGGAAGGCGAGAGACCCAGTACTTC. Translating gives CASSDHPGRRETQYF.

This chain uses TRBV5-1 with TRBJ1-1; a possible D gene is TRBD1 (6 bases). This CDR3 is 14 amino acids long. The germline CDR1 and CDR2 sequences are SGHRS and YFSETQ. V gave up 4 bases and J gave up 5 bases, with 15 bases separating them. CDR3 nucleotides: TGCGCCAGCAGCCATAAAACGGACAGTACTGAAGCTTTCTTT. Protein product: CASSHKTDSTEAFF.

This clone was seen ten or more times. The V call is TRBV7-8, the J call TRBJ1-2; no clear D. This CDR3 spans 16 amino acids. Germline values: CDR1 SGHVS, CDR2 FQNEAQ. V was pared by 4 bases and J by 6 bases, with 21 bases between. The CDR3 DNA sequence: TGTGCCAGCAGCTCGATCCAAGGCCGGGCCCGGAATGGCTACACCTTC. This sequence encodes CASSSIQGRARNGYTF.

The J gene is TRBJ1-4, the V gene TRBV5-4, with D unclear. The CDR3 is 15 residues long. Trimming removed 5 bases from V and 2 bases from J, with 13 bases in between. Germline V lookup: CDR1 SGHNT, CDR2 YYREEE (reference sequence). The CDR3 sequence: CASRSDPDTNEKLFF. CDR3 sequence (DNA): TGTGCCAGCAGGTCGGACCCGGACACTAATGAAAAACTGTTTTTT. Looking up the rest from reference TRBV5-4 and TRBJ1-4 gives the full variable domain: ETGVTQSPTHLIKTRGQQVTLRCSSQSGHNTVSWYQQALGQGPQFIFQYYREEENGRGNFPPRFSGLQFPNYSSELNVNALELDDSALYLCASRSDPDTNEKLFFGSGTQLSVL.

The chain has TRBV24-1 and TRBJ1-3; D might be TRBD1 (5 bases). In germline, CDR1 is KGHDR, CDR2 SFDVKD. Trimming cost V 5 bases and J 3 bases, with 31 bases left between them. This CDR3 has 21 residues. The CDR3 coding sequence is TGTGCCACCAGTGGCCCCGGAGAAGGTTCAGGGAGGTTATTCGGTGGAAACACCATATATTTT. Translation gives CATSGPGEGSGRLFGGNTIYF.

The CDR3, as DNA: TGTGCCAGCAGCCACGAGGGGCAGCTCCTCTACGAGCAGTACTTC. Amino acids: CASSHEGQLLYEQYF. This rearrangement joins TRBV3-1 (or the pseudogene TRBV3-2) to TRBJ2-7; either TRBD1 or TRBD2 may fit D (5 bases each). With 3 bases removed from V and 3 bases from J, the gap between germline ends came to 15 bases. From germline, CDR1 is LGHDT and CDR2 YNNKEL (reference sequence). The CDR3 has 15 residues.

The genes are TRBV3-1 (or the pseudogene TRBV3-2) and TRBJ1-1; D perhaps matches TRBD1 (5 bases). This CDR3 is 13 amino acids long. Trimming removed 4 bases from V and 1 base from J, with 7 bases in between. Per germline, CDR1 LGHDT and CDR2 YNNKEL (reference sequence). The CDR3 DNA follows: TGTGCCAGCAGCCGGGGGTCGAACACTGAAGCTTTCTTT. Residues: CASSRGSNTEAFF.

The V gene is TRBV19, the J gene TRBJ2-7; D is possibly TRBD1 (5 bases). Trimming took 5 bases from V and 0 from J, leaving 11 bases between them. Per germline, CDR1 LNHDA and CDR2 SQIVND (reference sequence). The length of the CDR3 is 14 residues. Here the CDR3 DNA reads TGTGCCAGTAGTCAGGGAACGAACTCCTACGAGCAGTACTTC. Its translation is CASSQGTNSYEQYF.

The rearrangement joins TRBV2 to TRBJ2-7, with D perhaps matching TRBD2 (6 bases). Trimming took 6 bases from V and 2 from J, leaving 14 bases between them. This CDR3 has 14 amino acids. Germline V gene lookup returns CDR1 SNHLY and CDR2 FYNNEI. In DNA, the CDR3 is TGTGCCAGCAGCGCGTTGCGGGGACCCTACGAGCAGTACGTC. It yields the protein CASSALRGPYEQYV.

The rearrangement links TRBV20-1 to TRBJ1-5; unclear D gene. The ends were cut back, 0 bases at V and 7 bases at J, with 1 base in the middle. This CDR3 is built from 10 residues. Germline CDR1 is DFQATT and CDR2 is SNEGSKA (reference sequence). The CDR3 bases are TGCAGTGCTAGAGAACAGCCCCAGCATTTT. Protein: CSAREQPQHF.

This clone was seen only once. The rearrangement joins TRBV25-1 to TRBJ1-2; no reliable D call. The germline CDR1 and CDR2 sequences are MGHDK and SYGVNS. Trimming left V 7 bases short and J 4 bases short, with 10 bases between. This CDR3 has 12 residues. This CDR3 is CASILLFYGYTF. As DNA, the CDR3 is TGTGCCAGCATTCTTCTCTTCTATGGCTACACCTTC.

This clone appeared a single time. This chain's CDR3 is CASSPLVGTGVEKLFF. As DNA, the CDR3 is TGCGCCAGCAGCCCCCTGGTAGGGACAGGGGTGGAAAAACTGTTTTTT. This chain uses TRBV5-1 with TRBJ1-4, with 10 bases aligning to TRBD1. The V gene end was trimmed by 4 bases and the J gene end by 8 bases; junction bases not matched to a gene: 11. Per germline, CDR1 SGHRS and CDR2 YFSETQ. This CDR3 has 16 residues.

This clone was detected a few times. The V gene is TRBV2, the J gene TRBJ1-5; 8 bases agree with TRBD1. Losses at the gene ends were 8 bases for V and 3 bases for J; bases not matched to a gene: 9. CDR3 length equals 15 residues. The germline V gene encodes CDR1 SNHLY and CDR2 FYNNEI. The CDR3: CASGPTGGSNQPQHF. DNA of the CDR3: TGTGCCAGCGGTCCTACAGGGGGGTCCAATCAGCCCCAGCATTTT.

The V call is TRBV10-1, the J call TRBJ2-7; 10 bases are a match to TRBD2. Germline CDR1 WNHNN, CDR2 SYGVQD (reference sequence). The CDR3 is made up of 14 amino acids. Unmatched junction bases numbered 5, after V lost 3 bases and J lost 6 bases. The CDR3 coding sequence is TGCGCCAGCAGTGATCCCGGGACTAGCGTCGAGCAGTACTTC. Encoded protein: CASSDPGTSVEQYF.

This chain connects TRBV5-6 to TRBJ2-7; D unresolved. CDR1 and CDR2 (germline): SGHDT, YYEEEE. The CDR3 has 13 amino acids. Trimming left V 4 bases short and J 2 bases short, with 10 bases between. The CDR3 protein is CASSPGGTYEQYV. The CDR3 DNA reads as TGTGCCAGCAGCCCGGGTGGCACCTACGAGCAGTACGTC.